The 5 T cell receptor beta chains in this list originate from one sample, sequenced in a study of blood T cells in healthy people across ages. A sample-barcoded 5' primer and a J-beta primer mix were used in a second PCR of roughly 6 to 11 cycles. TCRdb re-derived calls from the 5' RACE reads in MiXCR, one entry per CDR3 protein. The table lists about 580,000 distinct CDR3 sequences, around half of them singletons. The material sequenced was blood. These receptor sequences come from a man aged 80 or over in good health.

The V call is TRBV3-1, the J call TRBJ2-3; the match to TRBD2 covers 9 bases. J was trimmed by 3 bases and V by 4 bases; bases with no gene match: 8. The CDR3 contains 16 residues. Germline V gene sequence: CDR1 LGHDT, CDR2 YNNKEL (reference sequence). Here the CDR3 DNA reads TGTGCCAGCAGCCGGATTAGCGGGAGCTTGACAGATACGCAGTATTTT. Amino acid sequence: CASSRISGSLTDTQYF.

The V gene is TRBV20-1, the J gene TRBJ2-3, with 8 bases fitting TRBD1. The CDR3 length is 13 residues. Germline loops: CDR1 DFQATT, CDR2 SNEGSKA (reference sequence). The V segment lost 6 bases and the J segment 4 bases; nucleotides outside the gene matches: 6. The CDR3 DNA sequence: TGCAGTGCCCTCGGGACAGGTGCAGATACGCAGTATTTT. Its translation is CSALGTGADTQYF.

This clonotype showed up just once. Here the CDR3 DNA reads TGTGCCAGCAGTTACAAGGGCCTGAACACTGAAGCTTTCTTT. It translates to CASSYKGLNTEAFF. This rearrangement joins TRBV6-2 or TRBV6-3 to TRBJ1-1; no clear D gene. This CDR3 is built from 14 residues. The germline V gene encodes CDR1 MNHEY and CDR2 SVGEGT. The germline V and J ends were trimmed by 2 bases and 0 bases, with 7 bases remaining between them.

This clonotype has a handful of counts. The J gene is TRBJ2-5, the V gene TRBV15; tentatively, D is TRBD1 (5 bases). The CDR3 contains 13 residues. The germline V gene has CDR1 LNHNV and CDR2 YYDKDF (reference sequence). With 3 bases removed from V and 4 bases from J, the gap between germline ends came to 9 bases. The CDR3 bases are TGTGCCACCAGCAGGCAGGGCGGAGAGACCCAGTACTTC. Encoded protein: CATSRQGGETQYF.

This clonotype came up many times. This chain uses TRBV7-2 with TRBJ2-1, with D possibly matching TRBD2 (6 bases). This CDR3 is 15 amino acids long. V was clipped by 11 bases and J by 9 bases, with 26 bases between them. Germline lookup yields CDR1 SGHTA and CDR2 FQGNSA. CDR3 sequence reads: CAGRARILAAPEQFF. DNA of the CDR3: TGTGCCGGAAGGGCCCGAATACTAGCCGCCCCTGAGCAGTTCTTC.